The rows below give T cell receptor beta chains drawn from one sample of a study of shared clonotypes between healthy human individuals. The data were produced by immunoSEQ multiplex PCR, yet TCRdb's version contains in-frame clones alone and is incomplete. The sample lists about 770,000 clones; roughly 72% were seen once. Sequencing was done on a sample of memory CD4+ T cells sorted from blood. All receptors derive from a woman aged 25 to 39 in good health. The CDR3 runs from the conserved cysteine through the conserved F or W.

TRBV28	TRBJ1-1	CASSQGGERTEAFF
TRBV11-3	TRBJ1-1	CASSPSANTEAFF
TRBV6-1	TRBJ1-5	CASKGHTGGEPQHF
TRBV28	TRBJ2-1	CASSLFGGYEQFF
TRBV6-1	TRBJ2-3	CATQGLAGGTDTQYF
TRBV15	TRBJ2-1	CATTTGESVSICEQFF
TRBV6-5	TRBJ2-1	CASRLLNEQFF
TRBV30	TRBJ2-1	CAWSPGTSGIVNEQFF
TRBV13	TRBJ1-1	CASSPRGDTEAFF
TRBV10-2	TRBJ1-5	CASSGPGQGPQHF
TRBV19	TRBJ1-4	CASSIQAWGNEKLFF
TRBV28	TRBJ2-7	CASRPTAAPYEQYF
TRBV10-1	TRBJ2-7	CASSESSAGGPGEQYF
TRBV27	TRBJ1-1	CASSSGQGWNTEAFF
TRBV28	TRBJ2-6	CASSFAGYSGANVLTF
TRBV9	TRBJ2-5	CASSMTSGRARETQYF
TRBV19	TRBJ2-1	CASSIKLAGAYNEQFF
TRBV6-5	TRBJ1-1	CASSYLSNTEAFF
TRBV6-1	TRBJ1-2	CASSESRGAGYGYTF
TRBV27	TRBJ1-3	CASSSRLRDRRNTIYF
TRBV19	TRBJ2-1	CASSGLVYNEQFF
TRBV19	TRBJ2-1	CASSSWSLNEQFF
TRBV7-8	TRBJ2-7	CASSPAAAWEQYF
TRBV11-2	TRBJ2-2	CASSYSGGNTGELFF
TRBV25-1	TRBJ2-7	CASSGQTSGTYEQYF
TRBV6-6	TRBJ1-5	CASSYAGGGQPQHF
TRBV5-1	TRBJ1-1	CASSPGANTEAFF
TRBV29-1	TRBJ2-5	CSVNPGTEQETQYF
TRBV18	TRBJ2-7	CASSRYKSTYEQYF